Listed below are T cell receptor beta chains from one sample, sequenced in a study of blood T cell repertoires in COVID-19. Clones were sequenced by immunoSEQ multiplex PCR, and TCRdb holds only the in-frame ones, with some missing. The data hold 260,000 or so clones, with 85% observed a single time. The sequencing input was PBMCs or T cells enriched from blood (not recorded which). The receptors derive from a woman between 50 and 59 years old who had recovered from COVID-19. Both conserved end residues are part of each CDR3. A D gene is named only where the DNA matches it firmly. Size is omitted from some rows. Given values are once, few, many or a class for expanded clones.

TRBJ2-5,16,TRBD2,TRBV5-4,.,TGTGCCAGCAGCTTGGAACCCCGGGGGGGGCGAGAGACCCAGTACTTC,CASSLEPRGGRETQYF
TRBJ1-1,14,.,TRBV6-5,few,TGTGCCAGCAGTTACTCATCGAGGGTCCCTGAAGCTTTCTTT,CASSYSSRVPEAFF
TRBJ2-2,15,TRBD2,TRBV29-1,.,TGCAGCGTTAGATTGAGCGGGAGGGCCCACGGGGAGCTGTTTTTT,CSVRLSGRAHGELFF
TRBJ2-7,12,.,TRBV2,.,TGTGCCAGTCAAACAGGTGACTACGAGCAGTACTTC,CASQTGDYEQYF
TRBJ1-3,15,TRBD1,TRBV11-2,once,TGTGCCAGCAGCCTAGGGGGGACAGGGGCCAACACCATATATTTT,CASSLGGTGANTIYF
TRBJ2-1,16,TRBD2,TRBV10-1,.,TGCGCCAGCAGTGGTTCGGGGACTAGCGGGACTTATGAGCAGTTCTTC,CASSGSGTSGTYEQFF
TRBJ1-2,13,.,TRBV19,.,TGTGCCAGTAGTATGACAGCCCACTATGGCTACACCTTC,CASSMTAHYGYTF
TRBJ1-2,15,.,TRBV4-2,.,TGTGCCAGCAGCCACCTGGGCCTAATAGAGGGCGGCTACACCTTC,CASSHLGLIEGGYTF
TRBJ1-1,16,TRBD1,TRBV5-1,.,TGCGCCAGCAGCTCGGGACAGGGTCAGGGAAACACTGAAGCTTTCTTT,CASSSGQGQGNTEAFF
TRBJ1-2,15,.,TRBV4-1,.,TGCGCCAGCAGCCAAGATAGTACAGCCAACTATGGCTACACCTTC,CASSQDSTANYGYTF
TRBJ2-7,14,TRBD1,TRBV30,.,TGTGCCTGGGGCCCGATAGGGACAGGGAACGAGCAGTACTTC,CAWGPIGTGNEQYF